What follows are 26 T cell receptor beta chains derived from one specimen sequenced in a study of blood T cell repertoires in COVID-19. Sequencing was performed with immunoSEQ multiplex PCR; in TCRdb, only in-frame clones are kept and a portion is missing. The sample holds about 110,000 clones, over 75% seen once. The sequenced material came from peripheral blood. The receptors derive from an older woman with acute or convalescent COVID-19.

The J gene is TRBJ2-5, the V gene TRBV2; TRBD1 is a possible D gene (6 bases). Trimming shortened V by 8 bases and J by 2 bases, and 12 bases separated the two germline ends. CDR1 SNHLY and CDR2 FYNNEI come from the germline V gene. The CDR3 is 13 amino acids. Here the CDR3 reads CASSRQVQETQYF. As DNA, the CDR3 is TGTGCCAGCTCCCGACAGGTACAAGAGACCCAGTACTTC.

The chain combines TRBV18 with TRBJ1-2, with TRBD1 identical over 7 bases. The J segment lost 6 bases and the V segment lost 2 bases, leaving 12 bases of the junction unmatched. The CDR3 length is 16 residues. CDR1 and CDR2 from the germline V gene are KGHSH and LQKENI. The CDR3 reads CASSPEGGGGLDGYTF. The CDR3 DNA follows: TGTGCCAGCTCACCAGAGGGAGGAGGGGGCCTGGATGGCTACACCTTC.

The rearrangement joins TRBV15 to TRBJ2-2, with TRBD2 matching 12 bases. The CDR3 is made up of 17 amino acids. With 3 bases clipped from V and 5 bases from J, the junction kept 7 bases outside the gene matches. The germline gives CDR1 LNHNV, CDR2 YYDKDF (reference sequence). CDR3 loop: CATSSLTSGRSTGELFF. CDR3 DNA: TGTGCCACCAGCAGCCTGACTAGCGGGAGAAGTACCGGGGAGCTGTTTTTT.

This clone was counted a few times. The genes are TRBV30 and TRBJ1-1; possible D gene TRBD1, 5 bases. Germline lookup yields CDR1 GTSNPN and CDR2 SVGIG (reference sequence). V was clipped by 4 bases and J by 1 base, with 10 bases between them. This CDR3 has 13 residues. CDR3 nucleotides: TGTGCCTGGATCCCTGGACAGAACACTGAAGCTTTCTTT. Translation gives CAWIPGQNTEAFF.

This clone was seen only a few times. This chain uses TRBV4-3 with TRBJ1-1; D gene uncertain. The germline V gene has CDR1 LGHNA and CDR2 YSLEER. CDR3 length: 13 amino acids. Trimming left V 4 bases short and J 1 base short, with 7 bases between. The CDR3 DNA sequence: TGCGCCAGCAGCCCTCACGGGAACACTGAAGCTTTCTTT. Its protein is CASSPHGNTEAFF.

The rearrangement uses TRBV3-1 (or the pseudogene TRBV3-2) and TRBJ1-6; D might be TRBD1 (5 bases). Trimming cost V 5 bases and J 4 bases, with 12 bases left between them. The CDR3 spans 15 residues. The germline CDR1 and CDR2 sequences are LGHDT and YNNKEL (reference sequence). As DNA, the CDR3 is TGTGCCAGCAGCAGGGGCCGGTTATATAATTCACCCCTCCACTTT. Protein product: CASSRGRLYNSPLHF.

This clone was observed a few times. This chain links TRBV19 with TRBJ1-2; D ambiguous. The CDR3 runs to 14 residues. V was shortened by 6 bases and J by 3 bases, with 14 bases between the two germline ends. In germline, CDR1 is LNHDA, CDR2 SQIVND (reference sequence). As DNA, the CDR3 is TGTGCCAGTAGACGATTCGGAGGCGACTATGGCTACACCTTC. Encoded protein: CASRRFGGDYGYTF.

The rearrangement uses TRBV2 and TRBJ2-3, with 7 bases fitting TRBD1. This CDR3 has 15 residues. Germline V gene sequence: CDR1 SNHLY, CDR2 FYNNEI. The trim removed 8 bases at V and 2 bases at J, leaving 10 bases unmatched. CDR3 DNA: TGTGCCAGCCGGCGACAGGGTCCAGACACAGATACGCAGTATTTT. Residues: CASRRQGPDTDTQYF.

The V and J genes are TRBV30 and TRBJ1-4, with D maybe TRBD1 (5 bases). Germline V gene lookup returns CDR1 GTSNPN and CDR2 SVGIG (reference sequence). The V and J ends lost 1 base and 8 bases respectively, with 14 bases between them. CDR3 length: 14 amino acids. The CDR3 is CAWSEGTGEEKLFF. The CDR3 DNA reads TGTGCCTGGAGTGAAGGAACGGGGGAAGAAAAACTGTTTTTT.

Here the CDR3 DNA reads TGCAGCGTTGTCCCGCGACAGGGGGTTAGCGGGGCCCTCTCCTACGAGCAGTACTTC. It specifies CSVVPRQGVSGALSYEQYF. This chain connects TRBV29-1 to TRBJ2-7, with D possibly matching TRBD1 (9 bases). Germline V gene lookup returns CDR1 SQVTM and CDR2 ANQGSEA. V was trimmed by 4 bases and J by 0 bases, leaving 28 bases between them. The CDR3 is 19 amino acids.

This chain uses TRBV7-9 with TRBJ1-1; D might be TRBD1 (5 bases). The CDR3 has 13 amino acids. V dropped 5 bases and J dropped 4 bases, with 11 bases sitting between them. The germline CDR1 and CDR2 sequences are SEHNR and FQNEAQ (reference sequence). CDR3 sequence: CASSPRVGTEAFF. The CDR3 coding sequence is TGTGCCAGCAGCCCCAGGGTTGGCACTGAAGCTTTCTTT.

This clone was observed once. The genes are TRBV7-2 and TRBJ2-7, with a tentative D call TRBD1 (6 bases). This CDR3 contains 14 residues. Germline CDR1 and CDR2: SGHTA and FQGNSA. V lost 6 bases, J lost 5 bases, and 17 bases lay in between. DNA of the CDR3: TGTGCCAGCAGTTCCTATGAAAGGGGGAACGAGCAGTACTTC. Protein sequence: CASSSYERGNEQYF. Looking up the rest from reference TRBV7-2 and TRBJ2-7 gives the full variable domain: GAGVSQSPSNKVTEKGKDVELRCDPISGHTALYWYRQSLGQGLEFLIYFQGNSAPDKSGLPSDRFSAERTGGSVSTLTIQRTQQEDSAVYLCASSSYERGNEQYFGPGTRLTVT.

This clone was seen a single time. The chain joins TRBV12-3 or TRBV12-4 to TRBJ2-5, with 7 bases aligning to TRBD2. The junction had 2 bases not matched to a gene; V was cut back by 3 bases and J by 4 bases. This CDR3 spans 13 amino acids. CDR3 DNA: TGTGCCAGCAGTTTGGCTAGCGGAGAGACCCAGTACTTC. Its translation is CASSLASGETQYF.

The CDR3 coding sequence is TGTGCCAGCAGCTTAACCCAGGGGGGCAATCAGCCCCAGCATTTT. Residues: CASSLTQGGNQPQHF. V gene TRBV7-2 combines with J gene TRBJ1-5, with 7 bases that match TRBD1. The CDR3 is 15 amino acids. Unmatched junction bases numbered 3, after V lost 2 bases and J lost 2 bases. Germline assignment: CDR1 SGHTA and CDR2 FQGNSA.

The chain uses TRBV6-5 and TRBJ2-7, with 8 bases matching TRBD1. Germline loops: CDR1 MNHEY, CDR2 SVGAGI. Trimming cost V 0 bases and J 5 bases; bases outside gene matches: 6. The CDR3 consists of 15 residues. Here the CDR3 DNA reads TGTGCCAGCAGTTACTCGAGGACAGGGTCCAACGAGCAGTACTTC. It translates to CASSYSRTGSNEQYF.

The V and J genes are TRBV10-3 and TRBJ1-6, with D maybe TRBD1 (5 bases). The germline gives CDR1 ENHRY, CDR2 SYGVKD. CDR3 length: 17 amino acids. Deletions cut 2 bases from V and 5 bases from J, with 16 bases between. The CDR3 DNA follows: TGTGCCATCAGTGAGCCCTCGGCAGGGAGGAATAATTCACCCCTCCACTTT. It encodes CAISEPSAGRNNSPLHF.

Here the CDR3 DNA reads TGTGCCATCAGTGAGCCCGACAGAGGCTACGAGCAGTACTTC. Translated: CAISEPDRGYEQYF. The chain carries TRBV10-3 and TRBJ2-7; perhaps TRBD1 as D (5 bases). This CDR3 region has 14 residues. Trimming cost V 2 bases and J 3 bases, with 11 bases left between them. Germline CDR1 is ENHRY and CDR2 is SYGVKD.

The chain employs TRBV7-2 and TRBJ1-2; possible D gene TRBD1, 5 bases. CDR1 is SGHTA, CDR2 FQGNSA, per germline. Between the trimmed V and J ends, which lost 5 bases and 8 bases, there was a span of 18 bases. This CDR3 is 14 amino acids long. As DNA, the CDR3 is TGTGCCAGCAGCCCGGGGGTGGACCTCAGGGGCTACACCTTC. Amino acid sequence: CASSPGVDLRGYTF.

This chain uses TRBV27 with TRBJ1-2; 9 nucleotides align to TRBD1. CDR3 length equals 16 residues. Trimming removed 5 bases from V and 1 base from J; junction bases left unmatched: 8. Germline V gene data show CDR1 as MNHEY and CDR2 as SMNVEV (reference sequence). This CDR3 reads CASSPRVDRGNYGYTF. The CDR3 DNA sequence: TGTGCCAGCAGTCCTCGCGTGGACAGGGGTAACTATGGCTACACCTTC.

The chain is built from TRBV25-1 and TRBJ1-4; D not certain. The germline CDR1 and CDR2 sequences are MGHDK and SYGVNS. Trimming pared 4 bases from V and 5 bases from J, leaving 8 bases between. The CDR3 has 13 amino acids. In DNA, the CDR3 is TGTGCCAGCAGTGGGCGGTTGAATGAAAAACTGTTTTTT. Protein: CASSGRLNEKLFF.

The chain uses TRBV7-8 and TRBJ2-1, with D maybe TRBD1 (6 bases). V was clipped by 8 bases and J by 0 bases, with 17 bases between them. CDR1 and CDR2 (germline): SGHVS, FQNEAQ. This CDR3 comprises 16 residues. The CDR3: CASGPGGQSSYNEQFF. The DNA for the CDR3 is TGTGCCAGCGGCCCCGGCGGACAGAGCTCCTACAATGAGCAGTTCTTC.

V is TRBV10-3 and J is TRBJ1-5; tentatively, D is TRBD1 (6 bases). This CDR3 has 14 residues. CDR1 is ENHRY and CDR2 is SYGVKD in the germline V gene. The germline V and J ends were trimmed by 3 bases and 6 bases, with 12 bases remaining between them. The CDR3 loop is CAISEQGVVQPQHF. The CDR3 nucleotides are TGTGCCATCAGTGAACAGGGAGTTGTTCAGCCCCAGCATTTT.

V is TRBV19 and J is TRBJ2-2, with TRBD2 matching over 11 bases. V lost 6 bases to trimming and J lost 5 bases; unmatched junction nucleotides: 2. CDR1 LNHDA and CDR2 SQIVND come from the germline V gene (reference sequence). The CDR3 runs 14 residues. CDR3 nucleotide sequence: TGTGCCAGTAGCTCTAGCGGGAGGACCGGGGAGCTGTTTTTT. Protein sequence: CASSSSGRTGELFF.

The DNA for the CDR3 is TGTGCCAGCAGTGGTAATGACTATGGCTACACCTTC. It translates to CASSGNDYGYTF. This chain links TRBV2 with TRBJ1-2; D call uncertain. The CDR3 consists of 12 residues. The germline V gene encodes CDR1 SNHLY and CDR2 FYNNEI. V shed 4 bases and J shed 3 bases, with 6 bases lying between them. The whole variable domain, remainder taken from reference TRBV2 and TRBJ1-2, is EPEVTQTPSHQVTQMGQEVILRCVPISNHLYFYWYRQILGQKVEFLVSFYNNEISEKSEIFDDQFSVERPDGSNFTLKIRSTKLEDSAMYFCASSGNDYGYTFGSGTRLTVV.

The J gene is TRBJ2-7, the V gene TRBV20-1; no clear D gene. The CDR3 covers 12 residues. Germline V gives CDR1 DFQATT, CDR2 SNEGSKA (reference sequence). Trimming shortened V by 3 bases and J by 1 base, and 7 bases separated the two germline ends. The CDR3 nucleotides read TGCAGTGCTAGTGACAATTCCTACGAGCAGTACGTC. Protein sequence: CSASDNSYEQYV.

This rearrangement joins TRBV5-1 to TRBJ2-1; possible D gene TRBD1, 5 bases. V was pared by 4 bases and J by 0 bases, with 20 bases between. The CDR3 runs to 18 residues. In germline, CDR1 is SGHRS, CDR2 YFSETQ. The CDR3 loop reads CASSRSIPDTSSYNEQFF. The CDR3 DNA reads as TGCGCCAGCAGCCGCTCTATCCCGGACACCAGCTCCTACAATGAGCAGTTCTTC.